The clone carrying this T cell receptor beta chain appeared a few times. Antigen specificity is unknown. CDR1 DFQATT and CDR2 SNEGSKA come from the germline V gene (reference sequence). The length of the CDR3 is 14 residues. V was trimmed by 5 bases and J by 4 bases, leaving 17 bases between them. The sample is drawn from a study of post-analysis software for immune sequencing data. cDNA libraries for TCR beta contained unique molecular identifiers. TCRdb fed the PCR reads into MiXCR, producing one record per CDR3 protein. This table has roughly 800,000 distinct CDR3 sequences, under 70% appearing once. Regarding the study as a whole: Patients with multiple sclerosis recorded significantly lower normalized Chao1 diversity than controls, the study found. Five or six TRBV segments were more frequent in patients than controls; TRBV5-6, TRBV5-1 and TRBV20-1 belonged to this group.

The chain has TRBV20-1 and TRBJ1-2, with a tentative D call TRBD1 (6 bases). The sequencing input was blood. This TCR came from a girl between 10 and 17 years old with multiple sclerosis. The chain's CDR3 is CSASPQTGSYGYTF. The DNA of the CDR3 is TGCAGTGCTTCGCCGCAAACAGGGAGCTATGGCTACACCTTC.